The rows below give T cell receptor beta chains drawn from one sample of a study of response to subunit inactivated influenza vaccine. TCRdb re-called the RT-PCR reads with MiXCR, one entry per CDR3 protein. The sample lists hundreds of thousands of distinct CDR3 sequences; approximately 17% were seen once. Sequenced material: PBMCs from blood, taken 4 to 6 days after vaccination. Receptors originate from a man aged 45-65 years who received an inactivated influenza vaccine. The CDR3 runs from the conserved cysteine through the conserved F or W. A D gene is named only where the DNA matches it firmly. Size is stated for part of the rows, as once, few or many counts, or as a class when the clone is expanded.

v_gene: TRBV24-1; abundance: NA; d_gene: NA; j_gene: TRBJ2-3; len: 14; CDR3aa: CATSDLGPTDTQYF; CDR3nt: TGTGCCACCAGTGATTTGGGGCCCACAGATACGCAGTATTTT
v_gene: TRBV29-1; abundance: NA; d_gene: TRBD2; j_gene: TRBJ2-1; len: 15; CDR3aa: CSAPGAGGIYNEQFF; CDR3nt: TGCAGCGCCCCGGGAGCGGGAGGAATTTACAATGAGCAGTTCTTC
v_gene: TRBV5-1; abundance: few; d_gene: NA; j_gene: TRBJ2-3; len: 14; CDR3aa: CASSLEGKTDTQYF; CDR3nt: TGCGCCAGCAGCTTGGAGGGGAAAACAGATACGCAGTATTTT
v_gene: TRBV5-6; abundance: many; d_gene: NA; j_gene: TRBJ2-4; len: 15; CDR3aa: CASSLSGAGMNIQYF; CDR3nt: TGTGCCAGCAGCTTGTCTGGGGCAGGGATGAACATTCAGTACTTC
v_gene: TRBV7-6; abundance: NA; d_gene: NA; j_gene: TRBJ1-3; len: 13; CDR3aa: CASSGTLGNTIYF; CDR3nt: TGTGCCAGCAGCGGGACCCTCGGGAACACCATATATTTT
v_gene: TRBV18; abundance: NA; d_gene: NA; j_gene: TRBJ2-1; len: 14; CDR3aa: CATSSGAPRHEQFF; CDR3nt: TGTGCCACCTCATCCGGGGCCCCGCGGCATGAGCAGTTCTTC
v_gene: TRBV4-3; abundance: few; d_gene: NA; j_gene: TRBJ2-5; len: 15; CDR3aa: CASSQAIAAQETQYF; CDR3nt: TGCGCCAGCAGCCAAGCGATAGCGGCCCAAGAGACCCAGTACTTC
v_gene: TRBV10-3; abundance: few; d_gene: NA; j_gene: TRBJ1-5; len: 14; CDR3aa: CAASGTGRKQPQHF; CDR3nt: TGTGCCGCTAGCGGGACGGGTCGAAAACAGCCCCAGCATTTT
v_gene: TRBV5-1; abundance: NA; d_gene: NA; j_gene: TRBJ2-1; len: 18; CDR3aa: CASSLGFPLEFENNEQFF; CDR3nt: TGCGCCAGCAGCTTGGGATTTCCCCTGGAATTTGAGAATAATGAGCAGTTCTTC
v_gene: TRBV5-1; abundance: NA; d_gene: NA; j_gene: TRBJ2-7; len: 13; CDR3aa: CASTLRPEGEQYF; CDR3nt: TGCGCCAGCACCCTCCGACCGGAAGGCGAGCAGTACTTC
v_gene: TRBV6-2/TRBV6-3; abundance: NA; d_gene: TRBD2; j_gene: TRBJ2-7; len: 14; CDR3aa: CASTPGGGPYEQYF; CDR3nt: TGTGCCAGCACCCCGGGGGGGGGTCCCTACGAGCAGTACTTC
v_gene: TRBV20-1; abundance: few; d_gene: NA; j_gene: TRBJ1-5; len: 17; CDR3aa: CSARGDRFGYSNQPQHF; CDR3nt: TGCAGTGCTAGAGGAGACAGATTCGGCTATAGCAATCAGCCCCAGCATTTT
v_gene: TRBV6-5; abundance: many; d_gene: NA; j_gene: TRBJ2-7; len: 17; CDR3aa: CASSYAPTQIGTYEQYF; CDR3nt: TGTGCCAGCAGTTACGCTCCTACCCAGATCGGCACCTACGAGCAGTACTTC
v_gene: TRBV5-1; abundance: few; d_gene: NA; j_gene: TRBJ2-6; len: 18; CDR3aa: CASSLLRTTSSGANVLTF; CDR3nt: TGCGCCAGCAGCTTGCTACGGACAACCAGCTCTGGGGCCAACGTCCTGACTTTC
v_gene: TRBV6-1; abundance: few; d_gene: TRBD1; j_gene: TRBJ1-2; len: 16; CDR3aa: CASRRTGTGGVDGYTF; CDR3nt: TGTGCCAGCAGACGGACCGGGACAGGGGGCGTGGATGGCTACACCTTC
v_gene: TRBV6-1; abundance: few; d_gene: NA; j_gene: TRBJ2-5; len: 17; CDR3aa: CASSRLLGANFQETQYF; CDR3nt: TGTGCCAGCAGTCGTCTTTTGGGGGCGAACTTCCAAGAGACCCAGTACTTC
v_gene: TRBV5-6; abundance: few; d_gene: NA; j_gene: TRBJ1-2; len: 11; CDR3aa: CASGGGYGYTF; CDR3nt: TGTGCCAGCGGCGGGGGATATGGCTACACCTTC
v_gene: TRBV20-1; abundance: few; d_gene: NA; j_gene: TRBJ1-4; len: 13; CDR3aa: CSASGALVEKLFF; CDR3nt: TGCAGTGCTAGCGGGGCTTTAGTTGAAAAACTGTTTTTT
v_gene: TRBV7-2; abundance: NA; d_gene: NA; j_gene: TRBJ1-2; len: 18; CDR3aa: CASSLAPRDGRSGYGYTF; CDR3nt: TGTGCCAGCAGCTTAGCCCCTCGGGACGGGAGGAGTGGCTATGGCTACACCTTC
v_gene: TRBV9; abundance: NA; d_gene: TRBD2; j_gene: TRBJ2-3; len: 16; CDR3aa: CASSVQVAGVVDTQYF; CDR3nt: TGTGCCAGCAGCGTACAAGTAGCGGGCGTCGTAGATACGCAGTATTTT
v_gene: TRBV28; abundance: many; d_gene: TRBD2; j_gene: TRBJ2-7; len: 16; CDR3aa: CASSLSAGTSSYEQYF; CDR3nt: TGTGCCAGCAGTTTATCGGCCGGGACTAGCAGTTACGAGCAGTACTTC
v_gene: TRBV29-1; abundance: NA; d_gene: TRBD2; j_gene: TRBJ2-7; len: 13; CDR3aa: CSVSGGFSYEQYF; CDR3nt: TGCAGCGTTAGCGGGGGGTTCTCCTACGAGCAGTACTTC
v_gene: TRBV6-2/TRBV6-3; abundance: few; d_gene: NA; j_gene: TRBJ2-5; len: 14; CDR3aa: CASRPDNPQETQYF; CDR3nt: TGTGCCAGCAGGCCGGACAATCCCCAAGAGACCCAGTACTTC
v_gene: TRBV7-2; abundance: NA; d_gene: TRBD2; j_gene: TRBJ2-3; len: 16; CDR3aa: CASSLVLAGGLDTQYF; CDR3nt: TGTGCCAGCAGCTTGGTATTAGCGGGAGGTTTGGATACGCAGTATTTT
v_gene: TRBV18; abundance: NA; d_gene: TRBD1; j_gene: TRBJ2-2; len: 20; CDR3aa: CASSPRYLSPGQGSTGELFF; CDR3nt: TGTGCCAGCTCACCACGGTACCTCTCCCCGGGACAGGGGTCGACCGGGGAGCTGTTTTTT